This T cell receptor (beta chain) was identified in a study of blood T cell repertoires in COVID-19. During the 2 weeks before they entered the study, exposed participants had met someone with a PCR-confirmed or clinician-diagnosed COVID-19 case. The J segment lost 10 bases and the V segment lost 4 bases, leaving 12 bases of the junction unmatched. Germline CDR1 SGHAT, CDR2 FQNNGV. This CDR3 has 16 amino acids. Method: immunoSEQ multiplex PCR; TCRdb's copy keeps in-frame clones and lacks some. The table includes 240,000 or so clones, approximately 90% detected once. This receptor was obtained from a man aged 50 to 59 who had been exposed to COVID-19. The sequenced material came from PBMCs or T cells enriched from blood (not recorded which). The V gene is TRBV11-2, the J gene TRBJ1-6, with 8 bases that match TRBD1. The chain's CDR3 is CASSSYRGWGRSPLHF. The CDR3 region has the DNA TGTGCCAGCAGCTCTTACAGGGGGTGGGGGCGATCACCCCTCCACTTT.